The source of this T cell receptor beta chain is a study of T cells after yellow fever vaccination. Study as a whole: The fractions with low cell numbers were processed using SMART-Seq v4 Ultra Low Input.

As to this clonotype: No antigen is known for it.

Regarding the study as a whole: Shared CD4/CD8 clonotypes were a small share, likely from convergent recombination. The booster response re-showed most primary clones: more than 95% CD4, more than 80% CD8.

5'RACE template switching produced TCR cDNA carrying a universal primer site and UMIs. Each CDR3 protein gets one entry after TCRdb re-called the 5' RACE reads with MiXCR. The table lists approximately 150,000 distinct CDR3 sequences, roughly a tenth of them singletons. The germline gives CDR1 MNHNY, CDR2 SVGAGI (reference sequence). The CDR3 is made up of 14 amino acids. V was cut by 11 bases and J by 1 base, with 18 bases left in between. Sequenced material: CD8+ T cells sorted from PBMCs, taken 45 days after the yellow fever booster vaccination. The rearrangement joins TRBV6-6 to TRBJ2-7; D perhaps matches TRBD1 (6 bases). The source is a man aged 18 to 29 who received the YFV17D yellow fever vaccine. The CDR3 DNA follows: TGTGCCGGTGGGGCCGTAACAGGGTCCTACGAGCAGTACTTC. Protein sequence: CAGGAVTGSYEQYF.